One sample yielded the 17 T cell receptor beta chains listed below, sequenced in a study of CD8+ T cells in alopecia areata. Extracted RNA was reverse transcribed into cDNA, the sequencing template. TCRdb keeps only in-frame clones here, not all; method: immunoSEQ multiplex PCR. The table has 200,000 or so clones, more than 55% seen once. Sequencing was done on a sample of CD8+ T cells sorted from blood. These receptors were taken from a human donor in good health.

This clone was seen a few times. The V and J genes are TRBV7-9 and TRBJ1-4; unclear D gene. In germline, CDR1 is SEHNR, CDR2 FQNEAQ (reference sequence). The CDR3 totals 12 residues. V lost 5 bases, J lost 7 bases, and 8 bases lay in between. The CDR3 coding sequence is TGTGCCAGCAGCGACTTGGCTGAAAAACTGTTTTTT. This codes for CASSDLAEKLFF.

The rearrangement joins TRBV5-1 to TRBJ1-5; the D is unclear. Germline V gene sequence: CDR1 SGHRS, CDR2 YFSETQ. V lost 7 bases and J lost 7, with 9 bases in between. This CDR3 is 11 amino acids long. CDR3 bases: TGCGCCAGCCCCTACGGACAGCCCCAGCATTTT. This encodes CASPYGQPQHF.

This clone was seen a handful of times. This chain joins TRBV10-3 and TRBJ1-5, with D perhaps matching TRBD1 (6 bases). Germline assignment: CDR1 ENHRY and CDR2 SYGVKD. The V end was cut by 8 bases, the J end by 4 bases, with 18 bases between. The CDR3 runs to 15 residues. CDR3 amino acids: CAIARGDTENQPQHF. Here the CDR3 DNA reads TGTGCCATCGCCCGAGGGGACACCGAAAATCAGCCCCAGCATTTT.

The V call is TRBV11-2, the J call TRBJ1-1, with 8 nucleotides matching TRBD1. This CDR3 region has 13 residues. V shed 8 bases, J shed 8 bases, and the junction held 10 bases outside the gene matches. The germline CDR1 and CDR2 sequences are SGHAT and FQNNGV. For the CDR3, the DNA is TGTGCCAGCGGGCAGGGGGCGGCACGAGAAGCTTTCTTT. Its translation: CASGQGAAREAFF.

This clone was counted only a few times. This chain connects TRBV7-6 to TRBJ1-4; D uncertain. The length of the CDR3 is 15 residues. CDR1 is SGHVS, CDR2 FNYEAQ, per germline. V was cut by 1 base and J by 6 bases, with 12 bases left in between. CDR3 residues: CASSLVGRFDEKLFF. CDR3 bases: TGTGCCAGCAGCTTAGTAGGGAGGTTTGATGAAAAACTGTTTTTT.

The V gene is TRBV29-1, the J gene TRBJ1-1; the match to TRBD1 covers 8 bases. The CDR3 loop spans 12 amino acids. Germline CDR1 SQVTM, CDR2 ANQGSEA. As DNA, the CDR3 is TGCATCGCTACAGGGGGAGGAACTGAAGCTTTCTTT. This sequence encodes CIATGGGTEAFF.

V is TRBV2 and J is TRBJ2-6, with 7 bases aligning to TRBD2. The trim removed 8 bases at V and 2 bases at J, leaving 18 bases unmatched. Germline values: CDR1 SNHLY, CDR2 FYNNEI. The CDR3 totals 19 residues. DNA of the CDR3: TGTGCCAGCTCCGGCGGGGAGGGCCTCCCTTTCCCTGGGGCCAACGTCCTGACTTTC. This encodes CASSGGEGLPFPGANVLTF.

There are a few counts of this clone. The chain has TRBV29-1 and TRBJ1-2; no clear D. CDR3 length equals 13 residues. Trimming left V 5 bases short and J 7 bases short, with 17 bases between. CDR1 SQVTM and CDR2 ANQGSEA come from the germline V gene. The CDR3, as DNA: TGCAGCGTTACCACACCGAAGGTGTCTGGCTACACCTTC. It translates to CSVTTPKVSGYTF.

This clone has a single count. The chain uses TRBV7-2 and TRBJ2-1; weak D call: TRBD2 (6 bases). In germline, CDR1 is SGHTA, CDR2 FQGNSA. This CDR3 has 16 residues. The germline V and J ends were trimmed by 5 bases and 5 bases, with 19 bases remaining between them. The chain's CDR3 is CASSPAGAGTHNEQFF. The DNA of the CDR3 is TGTGCCAGCAGCCCTGCGGGCGCGGGGACCCACAATGAGCAGTTCTTC.

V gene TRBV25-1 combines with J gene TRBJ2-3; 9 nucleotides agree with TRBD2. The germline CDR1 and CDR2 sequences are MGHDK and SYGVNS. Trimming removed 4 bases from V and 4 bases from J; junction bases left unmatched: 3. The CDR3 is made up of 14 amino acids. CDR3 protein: CASSVGLASDTQYF. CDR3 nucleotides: TGTGCCAGCAGTGTCGGACTAGCGTCAGATACGCAGTATTTT.

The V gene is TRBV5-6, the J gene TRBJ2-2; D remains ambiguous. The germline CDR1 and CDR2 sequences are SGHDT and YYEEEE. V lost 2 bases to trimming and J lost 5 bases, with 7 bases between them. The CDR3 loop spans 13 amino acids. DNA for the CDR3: TGTGCCAGCAGCTTAGTGGGGACCGGGGAGCTGTTTTTT. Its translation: CASSLVGTGELFF.

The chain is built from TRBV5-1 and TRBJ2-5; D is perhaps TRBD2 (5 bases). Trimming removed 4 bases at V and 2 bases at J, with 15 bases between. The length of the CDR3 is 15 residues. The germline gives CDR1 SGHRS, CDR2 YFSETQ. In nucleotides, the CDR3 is TGCGCCAGCAGCCCCGAGGGCCTATATCAAGAGACCCAGTACTTC. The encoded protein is CASSPEGLYQETQYF.

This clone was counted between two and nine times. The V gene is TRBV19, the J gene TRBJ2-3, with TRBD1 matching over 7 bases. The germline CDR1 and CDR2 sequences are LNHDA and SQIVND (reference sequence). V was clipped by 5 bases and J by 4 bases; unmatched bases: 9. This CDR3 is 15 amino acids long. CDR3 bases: TGTGCCAGTAGTGTCCGGACAGGCGTCCCAGATACGCAGTATTTT. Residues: CASSVRTGVPDTQYF.

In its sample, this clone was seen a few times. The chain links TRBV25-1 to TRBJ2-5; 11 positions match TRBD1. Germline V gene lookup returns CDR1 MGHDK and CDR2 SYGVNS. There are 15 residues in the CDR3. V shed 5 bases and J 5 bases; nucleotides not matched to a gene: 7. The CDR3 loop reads CASSPGTGGSETQYF. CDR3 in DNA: TGTGCCAGCAGTCCGGGGACAGGGGGTTCGGAGACCCAGTACTTC.

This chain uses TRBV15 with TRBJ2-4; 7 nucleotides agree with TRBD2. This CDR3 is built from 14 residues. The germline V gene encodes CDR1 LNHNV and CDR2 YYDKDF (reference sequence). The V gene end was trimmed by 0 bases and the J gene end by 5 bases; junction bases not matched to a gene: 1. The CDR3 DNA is TGTGCCACCAGCAGAGATCGGGGGGAAAACATTCAGTACTTC. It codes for CATSRDRGENIQYF.

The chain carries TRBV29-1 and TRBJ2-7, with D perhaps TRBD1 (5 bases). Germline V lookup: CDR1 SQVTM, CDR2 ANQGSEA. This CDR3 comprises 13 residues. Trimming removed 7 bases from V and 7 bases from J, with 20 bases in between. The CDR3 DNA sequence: TGCAGCGCTATGACAGACCTAGAGGTAGAGCAGTACTTC. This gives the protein CSAMTDLEVEQYF.

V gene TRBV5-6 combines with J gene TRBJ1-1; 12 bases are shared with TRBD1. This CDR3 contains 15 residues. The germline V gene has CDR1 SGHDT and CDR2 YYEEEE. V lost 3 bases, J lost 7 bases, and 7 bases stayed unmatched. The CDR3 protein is CASSSWDRGPDEAFF. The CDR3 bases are TGTGCCAGCAGCTCCTGGGACAGGGGGCCCGATGAAGCTTTCTTT.